This T cell receptor beta chain was recorded in a study of CD8+ T cells in alopecia areata. Germline trimming cut 7 bases from V and 1 base from J; bases unmatched to any gene: 9. The CDR3 spans 14 residues. Germline V gene lookup returns CDR1 SQVTM and CDR2 ANQGSEA. cDNA reverse transcribed from extracted RNA served as the sequencing template. Generated by immunoSEQ multiplex PCR, the TCRdb table keeps only in-frame clones and is missing some. Of over 110,000 clones in the sample, about half were seen once. About this clone: Its specificity is unknown.

Alopecia areata patients provided lesional scalp punch biopsies and peripheral blood, both collected for the study. The study, taken as a whole, reports: Normal skin's resident alphabeta T cells are also sequenced in scalp samples.

This TCR was recovered from a human donor with alopecia areata. Sample: CD4+ T cells sorted from blood, taken at week 0. The chain uses TRBV29-1 and TRBJ1-1; the match to TRBD1 covers 7 bases. Written as DNA, the CDR3 is TGCAGCGCTAAAGGCACAGGGGAGAACACTGAAGCTTTCTTT. It specifies CSAKGTGENTEAFF.